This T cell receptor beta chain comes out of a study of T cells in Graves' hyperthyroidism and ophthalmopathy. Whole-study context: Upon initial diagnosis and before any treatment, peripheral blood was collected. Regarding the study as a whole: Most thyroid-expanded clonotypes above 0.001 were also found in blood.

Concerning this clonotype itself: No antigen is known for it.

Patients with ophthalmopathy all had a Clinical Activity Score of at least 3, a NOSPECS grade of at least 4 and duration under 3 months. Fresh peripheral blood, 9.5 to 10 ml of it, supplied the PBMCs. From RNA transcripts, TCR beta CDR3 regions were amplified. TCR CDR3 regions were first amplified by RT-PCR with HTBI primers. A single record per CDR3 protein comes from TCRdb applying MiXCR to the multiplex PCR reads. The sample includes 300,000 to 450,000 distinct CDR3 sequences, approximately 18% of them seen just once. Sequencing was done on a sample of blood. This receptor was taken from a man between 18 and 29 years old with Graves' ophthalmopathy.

CDR3 amino acids: CASSQGWGGITGELFF. As DNA, the CDR3 is TGCGCCAGCAGCCAGGGGTGGGGGGGTATCACCGGGGAGCTGTTTTTT. The V and J genes are TRBV4-1 and TRBJ2-2, with 7 bases aligning to TRBD2. V was clipped by 3 bases and J by 4 bases; unmatched bases: 8. CDR1 is MGHRA and CDR2 is YSYEKL in the germline V gene. The CDR3 length is 16 residues.